These 14 T cell receptor beta chains were all obtained from the same sample, sequenced in a study of post-analysis software for immune sequencing data. Unique molecular identifiers tagged the TCR beta cDNA libraries. TCRdb processed the PCR reads anew with MiXCR; each CDR3 protein has one entry. The profile shows 150,000 or so distinct CDR3 sequences, 35% to 40% of them singletons. The specimen was blood, collected after autologous hematopoietic stem cell transplantation. These receptors all come from a girl aged 5-17 years with multiple sclerosis.

This clonotype was recorded a few times. A much larger clone lies one base from this, so it may be a read error. V usage is TRBV6-5 and J usage is TRBJ2-7; either TRBD1 or TRBD2 may supply D (5 bases each). Germline loops: CDR1 MNHEY, CDR2 SVGAGI. CDR3 size: 12 residues. V dropped 8 bases and J dropped 3 bases, with 11 bases sitting between them. The chain's CDR3 is CASWDGNYEQYF. CDR3 nucleotides: TGTGCCAGCTGGGACGGGAACTACGAGCAGTACTTC.

V usage is TRBV20-1 and J usage is TRBJ2-1, with D possibly matching TRBD2 (5 bases). Germline V gene data show CDR1 as DFQATT and CDR2 as SNEGSKA (reference sequence). This CDR3 is built from 11 residues. The CDR3 region is CRGLSGDEQFF. In DNA, the CDR3 is TGCAGGGGGTTATCCGGGGATGAGCAGTTCTTC.

This clonotype was seen a handful of times. The V and J genes are TRBV20-1 and TRBJ2-1, with 13 bases fitting TRBD2. Germline CDR1 and CDR2: DFQATT and SNEGSKA (reference sequence). The CDR3 spans 15 residues. V shed 6 bases and J 0 bases; nucleotides not matched to a gene: 2. In nucleotides, the CDR3 is TGCAGTGCAAGGACTAGCGGGAGCTCCTACAATGAGCAGTTCTTC. It specifies CSARTSGSSYNEQFF.

This chain connects TRBV25-1 to TRBJ1-3; D uncertain. This CDR3 is built from 10 residues. The V gene lost 7 bases and the J gene lost 8 bases, with 6 bases spanning the gap. Germline loops: CDR1 MGHDK, CDR2 SYGVNS. The CDR3: CASIHYTIYF. CDR3 nucleotide sequence: TGTGCCAGCATCCACTACACCATATATTTT.

This clonotype has a count of ten or more. The chain uses TRBV10-3 and TRBJ2-1, with 9 nucleotides matching TRBD2. Germline V gene lookup returns CDR1 ENHRY and CDR2 SYGVKD. The CDR3 extends over 15 amino acids. The junction had 10 bases not matched to a gene; V was cut back by 2 bases and J by 11 bases. CDR3 protein: CAISEPRGLARQQFF. CDR3 DNA: TGTGCCATCAGTGAGCCCCGGGGACTAGCTCGACAGCAGTTCTTC.

This clonotype was counted only a few times. This sequence joins TRBV28 and TRBJ2-3, with 9 bases identical to TRBD2. This CDR3 is built from 17 residues. V trimming: 1 base; J trimming: 2 bases; junction bases outside the gene matches: 7. Per the germline V gene, CDR1 is MDHEN and CDR2 is SYDVKM. The CDR3 nucleotides are TGTGCCAGCAGTTTATCCAGGAGACTAGCGGACACAGATACGCAGTATTTT. Amino acid sequence: CASSLSRRLADTDTQYF.

The table lists this clonotype with a few counts. The chain carries TRBV9 and TRBJ2-1, with 13 bases identical to TRBD2. The V segment lost 3 bases and the J segment 2 bases; nucleotides outside the gene matches: 2. Germline lookup yields CDR1 SGDLS and CDR2 YYNGEE. The CDR3 sequence is 16 residues long. The CDR3 here is CASSAGTSGTYNEQFF. CDR3 bases: TGTGCCAGCAGCGCTGGGACTAGCGGGACCTACAATGAGCAGTTCTTC.

This clonotype was seen more than once but under ten times. The chain has TRBV28 and TRBJ2-4, with D unresolved. Per the germline V gene, CDR1 is MDHEN and CDR2 is SYDVKM. The CDR3 is 15 residues long. Trimming took off 4 bases at V and 6 bases at J, with 16 bases between the two ends. The CDR3 DNA sequence: TGTGCCAGCAGTTGGCAGGACCGTCTTGTAAACATTCAGTACTTC. Translating gives CASSWQDRLVNIQYF.

To note about this clonotype: Relative to the germline gene, one junction end is altered; a read error may explain this. V is TRBV6-2 or TRBV6-3 and J is TRBJ1-5; D is uncertain. CDR1 and CDR2 (germline): MNHEY, SVGEGT. The CDR3 loop spans 14 amino acids. In DNA form, the CDR3 reads TGTGCCAGCAGCAGTCCGGTGAAGGGTCAGCCCCAGCATTTC. It translates to CASSSPVKGQPQHF.

A few counts support this clonotype. The chain carries TRBV27 and TRBJ2-3; maybe TRBD2 (6 bases). This CDR3 is built from 13 residues. Germline assignment: CDR1 MNHEY and CDR2 SMNVEV (reference sequence). Trimming took off 6 bases at V and 8 bases at J, with 15 bases between the two ends. CDR3 sequence reads: CASSLSGVGTQYF. The CDR3 coding sequence is TGTGCCAGCAGCCTTTCGGGAGTAGGTACGCAGTATTTT.

V is TRBV20-1 and J is TRBJ2-5, with D uncertain. The DNA matches TRBJ2-4 better at its end, which makes the J call doubtful. The CDR3 contains 14 residues. The germline CDR1 and CDR2 sequences are DFQATT and SNEGSKA (reference sequence). CDR3 region: CSARPTVIKNIQYF. The CDR3 DNA reads as TGCAGTGCTAGACCGACGGTGATAAAAAACATTCAGTACTTC.

The chain joins TRBV6-1 to TRBJ2-7, with 9 bases that match TRBD1. CDR3 length equals 15 residues. Germline V gene data show CDR1 as MNHNS and CDR2 as SASEGT. Trimming took 3 bases from V and 2 from J; bases not matched to a gene: 5. The CDR3 DNA follows: TGTGCCAGCAGTGACCCCCGGACAGGGGCCTACGAGCAGTACTTC. Amino acid sequence: CASSDPRTGAYEQYF.

The rearrangement uses TRBV5-1 and TRBJ2-3, with TRBD2 matching 11 bases. CDR3 length equals 15 residues. Germline V lookup: CDR1 SGHRS, CDR2 YFSETQ. Losses at the gene ends were 5 bases for V and 4 bases for J; bases not matched to a gene: 6. The CDR3 is CASRQGLAGADTQYF. CDR3 DNA: TGCGCCAGCAGACAAGGACTAGCGGGCGCAGATACGCAGTATTTT.

The V gene is TRBV5-1, the J gene TRBJ2-5; 7 bases fit TRBD1. This CDR3 comprises 16 residues. The germline gives CDR1 SGHRS, CDR2 YFSETQ. With V trimmed by 4 bases and J by 5 bases, 14 bases remained unmatched. CDR3 bases: TGCGCCAGCAGCCAACCGGACAGGAGTTGGTGGGAGACCCAGTACTTC. Its protein product is CASSQPDRSWWETQYF.